This entry is about one TCR beta chain. This specimen belongs to a study of immune evolution from preneoplasia to lung adenocarcinoma. The method was immunoSEQ multiplex PCR; TCRdb's version includes in-frame clones alone and lacks a portion of them. The sample yields 5,100 or so clones, about four fifths seen once. Trimming removed 6 bases at V and 6 bases at J, with 15 bases between. The CDR3 runs to 14 residues. Germline lookup yields CDR1 MGHDK and CDR2 SYGVNS. The sequence derives from a person aged 50 to 70 with lung adenocarcinoma. The chain is built from TRBV25-1 and TRBJ2-1; D possibly corresponds to TRBD2 (6 bases). The material sequenced was FFPE normal lung tissue adjacent to the tumor. The CDR3 is CASSPGGKVNEQFF. DNA of the CDR3: TGTGCCAGCAGCCCGGGCGGGAAGGTCAATGAGCAGTTCTTC.